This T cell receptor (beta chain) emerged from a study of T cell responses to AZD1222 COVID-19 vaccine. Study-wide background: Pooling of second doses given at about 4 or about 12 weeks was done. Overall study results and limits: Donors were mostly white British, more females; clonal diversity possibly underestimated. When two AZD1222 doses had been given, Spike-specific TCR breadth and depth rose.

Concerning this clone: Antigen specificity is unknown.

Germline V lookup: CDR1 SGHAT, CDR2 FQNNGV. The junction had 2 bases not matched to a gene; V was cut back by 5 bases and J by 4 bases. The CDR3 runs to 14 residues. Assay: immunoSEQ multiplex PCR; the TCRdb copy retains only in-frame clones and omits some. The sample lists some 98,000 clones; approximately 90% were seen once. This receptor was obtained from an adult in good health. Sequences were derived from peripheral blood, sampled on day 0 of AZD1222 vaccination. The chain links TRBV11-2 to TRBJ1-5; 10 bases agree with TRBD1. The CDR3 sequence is CASSRDRGNQPQHF. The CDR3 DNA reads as TGTGCCAGCAGCCGGGACAGGGGTAATCAGCCCCAGCATTTT.